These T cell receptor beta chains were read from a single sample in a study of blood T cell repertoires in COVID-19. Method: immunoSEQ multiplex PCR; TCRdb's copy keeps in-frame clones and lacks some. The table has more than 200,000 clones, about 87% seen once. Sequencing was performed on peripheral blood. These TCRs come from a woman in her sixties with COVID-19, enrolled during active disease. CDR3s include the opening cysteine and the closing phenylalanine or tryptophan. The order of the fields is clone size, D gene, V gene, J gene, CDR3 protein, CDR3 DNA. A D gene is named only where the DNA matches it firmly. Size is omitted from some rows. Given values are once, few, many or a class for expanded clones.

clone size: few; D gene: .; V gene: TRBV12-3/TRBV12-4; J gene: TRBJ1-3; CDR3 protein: CASSPDRGNTIYF; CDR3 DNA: TGTGCCAGCAGCCCAGACAGGGGAAACACCATATATTTT
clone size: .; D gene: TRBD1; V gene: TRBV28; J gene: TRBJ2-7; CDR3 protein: CASYRDRRDEQYF; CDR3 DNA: TGTGCCAGCTACCGGGACAGGCGCGACGAGCAGTACTTC
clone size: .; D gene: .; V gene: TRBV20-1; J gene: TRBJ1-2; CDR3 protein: CSASGALQLYGYTF; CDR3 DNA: TGCAGTGCTAGTGGGGCCTTACAACTCTATGGCTACACCTTC
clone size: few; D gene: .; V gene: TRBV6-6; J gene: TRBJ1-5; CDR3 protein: CATRGIKGNQPQHF; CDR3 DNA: TGTGCCACCCGCGGGATTAAGGGCAATCAGCCCCAGCATTTT
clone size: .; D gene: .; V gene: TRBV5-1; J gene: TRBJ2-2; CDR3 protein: CASSSYNRVSGGELFF; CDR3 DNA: TGCGCCAGCAGCTCCTACAACAGGGTTTCGGGCGGGGAGCTGTTTTTT
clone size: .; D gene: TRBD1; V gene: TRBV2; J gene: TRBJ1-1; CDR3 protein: CASSPRTGWDTEAFF; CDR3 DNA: TGTGCCAGCAGCCCGAGGACAGGGTGGGACACTGAAGCTTTCTTT
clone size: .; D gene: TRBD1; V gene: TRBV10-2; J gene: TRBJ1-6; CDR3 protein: CASSDPEGTDNSPLHF; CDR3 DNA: TGCGCCAGCAGTGACCCGGAAGGGACAGATAATTCACCCCTCCACTTT
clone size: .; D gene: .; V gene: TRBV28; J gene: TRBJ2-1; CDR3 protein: CASSSHTYTGEQFF; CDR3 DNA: TGTGCCAGCAGTTCCCACACCTATACGGGGGAGCAGTTCTTC
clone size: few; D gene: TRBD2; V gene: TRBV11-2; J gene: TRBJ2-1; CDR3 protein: CASRISGRARNEQFF; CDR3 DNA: TGTGCCAGCAGAATTAGCGGGAGGGCGAGAAATGAGCAGTTCTTC
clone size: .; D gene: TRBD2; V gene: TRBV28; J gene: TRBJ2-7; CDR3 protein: CASTYSGLSYEQYF; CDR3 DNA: TGTGCCAGCACGTATAGCGGGCTCTCCTACGAGCAGTACTTC
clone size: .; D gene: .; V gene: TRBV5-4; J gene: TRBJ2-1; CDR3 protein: CASSLDFLNEQFF; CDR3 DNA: TGTGCCAGCAGCTTGGACTTTCTCAATGAGCAGTTCTTC
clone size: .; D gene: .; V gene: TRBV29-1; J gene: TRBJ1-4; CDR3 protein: CSVGGPSGPTNEKLFF; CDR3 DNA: TGCAGCGTCGGCGGACCCTCAGGGCCAACTAATGAAAAACTGTTTTTT